The text below deals with one T cell receptor beta chain. With V trimmed by 5 bases and J by 7 bases, 13 bases remained unmatched. CDR3 length: 16 residues. The V gene's germline CDR1 is LNHDA and CDR2 SQIVND (reference sequence). Using immunoSEQ multiplex PCR, the repertoire was profiled, and TCRdb retains in-frame clones only, with some absent. The sample shows 100,000 to 150,000 clones, around 89% of them seen only once. The data derive from a study of radiotherapy plus CTLA-4 blockade in lung cancer. This receptor was identified in a human donor with non-small cell lung cancer that progressed on radiotherapy plus ipilimumab. The genes are TRBV19 and TRBJ2-1, with 8 bases matching TRBD2. The starting material was peripheral blood, obtained from a patient treated with radiotherapy plus ipilimumab. CDR3 protein: CASSPTGTSLLNEQFF. CDR3 DNA: TGTGCCAGTAGTCCGACCGGGACTAGTCTTTTGAATGAGCAGTTCTTC.